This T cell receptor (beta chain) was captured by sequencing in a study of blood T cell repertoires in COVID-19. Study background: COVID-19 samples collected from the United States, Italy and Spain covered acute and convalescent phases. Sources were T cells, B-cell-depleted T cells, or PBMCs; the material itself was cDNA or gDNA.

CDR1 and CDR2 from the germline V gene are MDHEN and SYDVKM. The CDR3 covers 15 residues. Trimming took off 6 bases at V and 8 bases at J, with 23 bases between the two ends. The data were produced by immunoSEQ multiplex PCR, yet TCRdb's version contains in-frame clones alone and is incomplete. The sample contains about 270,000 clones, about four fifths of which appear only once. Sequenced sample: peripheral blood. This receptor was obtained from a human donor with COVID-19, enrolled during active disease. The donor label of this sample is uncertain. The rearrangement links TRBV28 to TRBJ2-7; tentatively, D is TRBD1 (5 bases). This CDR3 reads CASRTPGLSLRKQYF. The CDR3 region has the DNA TGTGCCAGCAGGACTCCAGGGTTGTCCCTCCGCAAGCAGTACTTC.